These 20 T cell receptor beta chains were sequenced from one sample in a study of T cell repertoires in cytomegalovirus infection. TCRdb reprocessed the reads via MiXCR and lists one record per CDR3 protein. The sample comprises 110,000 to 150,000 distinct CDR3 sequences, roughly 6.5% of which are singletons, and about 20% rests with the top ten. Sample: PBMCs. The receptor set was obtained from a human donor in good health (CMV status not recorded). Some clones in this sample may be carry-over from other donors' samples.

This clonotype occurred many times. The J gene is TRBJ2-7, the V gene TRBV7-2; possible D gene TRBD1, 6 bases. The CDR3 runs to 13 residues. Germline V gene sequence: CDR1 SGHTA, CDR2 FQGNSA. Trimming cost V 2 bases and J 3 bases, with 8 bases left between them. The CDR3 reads CASSLRGGYEQYF. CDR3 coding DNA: TGTGCCAGCAGCTTAAGAGGGGGCTACGAGCAGTACTTC.

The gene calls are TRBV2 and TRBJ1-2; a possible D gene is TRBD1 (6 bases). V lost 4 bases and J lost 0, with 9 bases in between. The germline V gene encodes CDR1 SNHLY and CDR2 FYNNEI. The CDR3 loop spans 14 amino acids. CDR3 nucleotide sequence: TGTGCCAGCAGTGGAAGGGGGACTAACTATGGCTACACCTTC. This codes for CASSGRGTNYGYTF.

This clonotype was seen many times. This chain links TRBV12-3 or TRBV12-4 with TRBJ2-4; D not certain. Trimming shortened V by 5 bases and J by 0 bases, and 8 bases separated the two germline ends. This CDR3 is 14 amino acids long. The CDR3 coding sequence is TGTGCCAGCAGTCCCGGAAGAGCCAAAAACATTCAGTACTTC. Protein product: CASSPGRAKNIQYF.

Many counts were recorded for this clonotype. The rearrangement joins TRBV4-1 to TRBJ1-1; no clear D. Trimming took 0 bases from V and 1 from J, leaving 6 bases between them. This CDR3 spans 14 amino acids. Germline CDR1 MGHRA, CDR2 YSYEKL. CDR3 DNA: TGCGCCAGCAGCCAAGATCCGGGGAACACTGAAGCTTTCTTT. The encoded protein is CASSQDPGNTEAFF.

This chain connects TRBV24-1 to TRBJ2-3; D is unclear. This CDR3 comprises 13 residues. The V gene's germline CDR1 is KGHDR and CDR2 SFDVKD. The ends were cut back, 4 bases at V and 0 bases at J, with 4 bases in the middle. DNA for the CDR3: TGTGCCACCAGTGACGGGAGCACAGATACGCAGTATTTT. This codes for CATSDGSTDTQYF.

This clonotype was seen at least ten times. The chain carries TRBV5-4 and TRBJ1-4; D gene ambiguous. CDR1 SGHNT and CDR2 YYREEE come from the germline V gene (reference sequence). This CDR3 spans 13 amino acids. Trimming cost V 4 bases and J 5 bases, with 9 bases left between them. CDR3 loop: CASSLILNEKLFF. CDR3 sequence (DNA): TGTGCCAGCAGCCTAATTCTCAATGAAAAACTGTTTTTT.

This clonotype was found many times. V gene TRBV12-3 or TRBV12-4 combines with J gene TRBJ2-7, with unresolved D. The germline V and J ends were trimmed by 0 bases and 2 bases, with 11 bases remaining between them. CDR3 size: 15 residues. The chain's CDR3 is CASSLARSGTYEQYF. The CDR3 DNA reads TGTGCCAGCAGTTTAGCCCGATCCGGAACCTACGAGCAGTACTTC.

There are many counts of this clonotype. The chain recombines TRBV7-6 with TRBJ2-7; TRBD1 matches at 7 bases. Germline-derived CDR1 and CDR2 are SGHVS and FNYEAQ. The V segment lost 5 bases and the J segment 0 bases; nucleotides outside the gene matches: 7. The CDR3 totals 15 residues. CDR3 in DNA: TGTGCCAGCAGCATGGACAGGCTTCCCTCCTACGAGCAGTACTTC. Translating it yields CASSMDRLPSYEQYF.

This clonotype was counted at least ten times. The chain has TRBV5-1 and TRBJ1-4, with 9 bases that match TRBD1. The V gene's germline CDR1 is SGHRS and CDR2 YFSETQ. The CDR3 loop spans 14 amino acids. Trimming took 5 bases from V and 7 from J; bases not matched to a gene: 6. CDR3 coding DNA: TGCGCCAGCAGGCCGGACAGGGGACGTGAAAAACTGTTTTTT. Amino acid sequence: CASRPDRGREKLFF. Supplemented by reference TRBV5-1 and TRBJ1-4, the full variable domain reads KAGVTQTPRYLIKTRGQQVTLSCSPISGHRSVSWYQQTPGQGLQFLFEYFSETQRNKGNFPGRFSGRQFSNSRSEMNVSTLELGDSALYLCASRPDRGREKLFFGSGTQLSVL.

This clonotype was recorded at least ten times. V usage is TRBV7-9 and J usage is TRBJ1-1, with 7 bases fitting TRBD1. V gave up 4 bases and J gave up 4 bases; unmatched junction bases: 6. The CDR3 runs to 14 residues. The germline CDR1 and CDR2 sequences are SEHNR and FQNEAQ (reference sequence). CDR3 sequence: CASSWEGAGTEAFF. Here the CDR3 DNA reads TGTGCCAGCAGCTGGGAGGGGGCCGGCACTGAAGCTTTCTTT.

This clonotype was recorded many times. The CDR3 spells CASSPTTSGSGEQYF. For the CDR3, the DNA is TGTGCCAGCAGTCCTACGACTAGCGGATCAGGTGAGCAGTACTTC. The chain recombines TRBV27 with TRBJ2-7, with 9 bases fitting TRBD2. CDR1 and CDR2 (germline): MNHEY, SMNVEV (reference sequence). This CDR3 region has 15 residues. Germline trimming cut 5 bases from V and 7 bases from J; bases unmatched to any gene: 12.

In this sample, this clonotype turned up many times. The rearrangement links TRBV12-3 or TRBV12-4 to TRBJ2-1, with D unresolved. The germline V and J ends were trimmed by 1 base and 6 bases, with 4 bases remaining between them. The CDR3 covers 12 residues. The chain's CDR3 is CASSLVTNEQFF. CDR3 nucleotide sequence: TGTGCCAGCAGTTTAGTCACCAATGAGCAGTTCTTC.

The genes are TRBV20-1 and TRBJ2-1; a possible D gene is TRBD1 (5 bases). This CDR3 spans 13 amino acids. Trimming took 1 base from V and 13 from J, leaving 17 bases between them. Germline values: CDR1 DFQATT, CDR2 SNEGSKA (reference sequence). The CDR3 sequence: CSARGVGRDHQFF. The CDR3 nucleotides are TGCAGTGCTAGAGGGGTGGGGCGAGATCACCAGTTCTTC.

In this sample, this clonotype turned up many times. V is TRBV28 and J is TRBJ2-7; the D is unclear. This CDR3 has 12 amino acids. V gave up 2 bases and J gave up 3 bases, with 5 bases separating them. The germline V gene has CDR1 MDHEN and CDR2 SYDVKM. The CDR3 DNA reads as TGTGCCAGCAGTTTACAGTTCTACGAGCAGTACTTC. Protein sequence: CASSLQFYEQYF.

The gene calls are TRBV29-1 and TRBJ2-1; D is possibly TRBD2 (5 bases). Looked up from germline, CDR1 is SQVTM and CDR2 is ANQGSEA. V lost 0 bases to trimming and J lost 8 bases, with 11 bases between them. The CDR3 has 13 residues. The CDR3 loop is CSVEERAPYEQFF. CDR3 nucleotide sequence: TGCAGCGTTGAAGAGCGGGCCCCTTATGAGCAGTTCTTC.

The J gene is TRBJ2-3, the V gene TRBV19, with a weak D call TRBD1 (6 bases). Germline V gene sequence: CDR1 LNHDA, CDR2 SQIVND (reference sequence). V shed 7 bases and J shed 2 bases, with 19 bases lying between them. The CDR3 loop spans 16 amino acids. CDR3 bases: TGTGCCAGTACGTTAGGGTGGACAGAGACCACAGATACGCAGTATTTT. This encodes CASTLGWTETTDTQYF.

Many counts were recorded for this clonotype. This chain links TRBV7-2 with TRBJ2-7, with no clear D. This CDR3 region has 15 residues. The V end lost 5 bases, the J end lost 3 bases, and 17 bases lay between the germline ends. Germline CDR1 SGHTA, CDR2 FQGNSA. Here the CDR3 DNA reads TGTGCCAGCAGCCCGACCTGGACCGGGTTCTACGAGCAGTACTTC. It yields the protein CASSPTWTGFYEQYF. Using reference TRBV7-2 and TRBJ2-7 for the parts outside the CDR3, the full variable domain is GAGVSQSPSNKVTEKGKDVELRCDPISGHTALYWYRQSLGQGLEFLIYFQGNSAPDKSGLPSDRFSAERTGGSVSTLTIQRTQQEDSAVYLCASSPTWTGFYEQYFGPGTRLTVT.

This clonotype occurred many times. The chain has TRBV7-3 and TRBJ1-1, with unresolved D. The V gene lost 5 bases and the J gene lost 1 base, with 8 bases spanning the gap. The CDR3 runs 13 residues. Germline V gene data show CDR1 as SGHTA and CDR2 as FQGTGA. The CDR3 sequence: CASSPQANTEAFF. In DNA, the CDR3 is TGTGCCAGCAGCCCCCAGGCGAACACTGAAGCTTTCTTT. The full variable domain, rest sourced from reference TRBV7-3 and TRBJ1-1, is GAGVSQTPSNKVTEKGKYVELRCDPISGHTALYWYRQSLGQGPEFLIYFQGTGAADDSGLPNDRFFAVRPEGSVSTLKIQRTERGDSAVYLCASSPQANTEAFFGQGTRLTVV.

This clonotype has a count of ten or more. Written as DNA, the CDR3 is TGTGCCAGTAGTATAGAGCTCTCTGGGGCCAACGTCCTGACTTTC. Its translation is CASSIELSGANVLTF. The chain links TRBV19 to TRBJ2-6, with D unclear. Germline CDR1 LNHDA, CDR2 SQIVND (reference sequence). V lost 0 bases, J lost 0 bases, and 3 bases lay in between. The CDR3 consists of 15 residues.

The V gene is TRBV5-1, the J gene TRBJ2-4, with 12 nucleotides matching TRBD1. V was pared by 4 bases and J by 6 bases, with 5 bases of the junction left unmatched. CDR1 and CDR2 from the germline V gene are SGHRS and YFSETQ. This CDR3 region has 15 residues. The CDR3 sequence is CASSPLGQGANIQYF. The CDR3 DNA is TGCGCCAGCAGCCCCTTGGGACAGGGGGCAAACATTCAGTACTTC.